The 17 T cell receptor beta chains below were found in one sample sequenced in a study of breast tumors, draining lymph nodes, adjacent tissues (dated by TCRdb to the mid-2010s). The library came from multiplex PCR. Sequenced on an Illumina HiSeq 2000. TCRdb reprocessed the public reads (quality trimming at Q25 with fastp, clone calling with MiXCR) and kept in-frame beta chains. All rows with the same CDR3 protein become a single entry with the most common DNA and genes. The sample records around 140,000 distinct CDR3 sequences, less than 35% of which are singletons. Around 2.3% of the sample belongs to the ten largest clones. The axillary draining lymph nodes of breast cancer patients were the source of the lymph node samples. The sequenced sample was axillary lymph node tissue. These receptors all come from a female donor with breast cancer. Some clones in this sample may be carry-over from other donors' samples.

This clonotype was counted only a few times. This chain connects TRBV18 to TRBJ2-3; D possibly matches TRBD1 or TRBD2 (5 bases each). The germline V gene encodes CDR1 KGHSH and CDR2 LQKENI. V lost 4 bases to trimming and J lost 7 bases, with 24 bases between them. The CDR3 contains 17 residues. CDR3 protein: CASSLAFRDLPHYTQYF. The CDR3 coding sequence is TGTGCCAGCTCACTAGCCTTCCGGGACCTACCACACTATACGCAGTATTTT.

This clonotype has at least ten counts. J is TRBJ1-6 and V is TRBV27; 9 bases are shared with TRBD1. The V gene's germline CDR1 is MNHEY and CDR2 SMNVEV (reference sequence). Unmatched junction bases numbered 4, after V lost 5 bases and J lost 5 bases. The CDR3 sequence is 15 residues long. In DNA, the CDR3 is TGTGCCAGCAGTCTACAGGGGGCCCATAATTCACCCCTCCACTTT. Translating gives CASSLQGAHNSPLHF.

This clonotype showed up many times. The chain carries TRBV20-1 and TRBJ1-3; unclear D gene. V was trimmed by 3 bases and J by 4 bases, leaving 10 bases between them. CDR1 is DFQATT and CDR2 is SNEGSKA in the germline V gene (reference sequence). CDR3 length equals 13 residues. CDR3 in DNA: TGCAGTGCTAGTCCGAATCGGGGAAACACCATATATTTT. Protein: CSASPNRGNTIYF.

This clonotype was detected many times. CDR3 amino acids: CASSPPHTDTQYF. CDR3 bases: TGTGCCAGCAGCCCACCACACACAGATACGCAGTATTTT. The chain links TRBV7-9 to TRBJ2-3; D is unclear. Trimming took off 5 bases at V and 2 bases at J, with 8 bases between the two ends. Germline CDR1 reads SEHNR; CDR2 reads FQNEAQ (reference sequence). The CDR3 has 13 residues.

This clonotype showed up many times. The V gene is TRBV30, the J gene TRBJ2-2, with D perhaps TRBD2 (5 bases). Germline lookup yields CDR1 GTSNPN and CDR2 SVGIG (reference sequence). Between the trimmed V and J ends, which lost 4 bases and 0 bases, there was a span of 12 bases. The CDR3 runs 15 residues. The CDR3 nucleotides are TGTGCCTGGACCCCGGGAAACACGAACACCGGGGAGCTGTTTTTT. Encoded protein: CAWTPGNTNTGELFF.

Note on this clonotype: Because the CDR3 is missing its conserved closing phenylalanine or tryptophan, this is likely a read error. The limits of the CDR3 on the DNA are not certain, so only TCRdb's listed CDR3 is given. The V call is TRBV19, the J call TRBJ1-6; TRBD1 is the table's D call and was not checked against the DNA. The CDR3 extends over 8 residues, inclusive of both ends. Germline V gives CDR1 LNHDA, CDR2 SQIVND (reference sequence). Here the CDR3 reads CATVDRRS.

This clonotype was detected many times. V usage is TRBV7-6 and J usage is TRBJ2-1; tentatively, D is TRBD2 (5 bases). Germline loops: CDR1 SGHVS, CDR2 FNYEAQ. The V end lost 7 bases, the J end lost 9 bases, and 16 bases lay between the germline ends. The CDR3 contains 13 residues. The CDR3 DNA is TGTGCCAGCACCCAGAGAGGGATCGGTGAGCAGTTCTTC. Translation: CASTQRGIGEQFF.

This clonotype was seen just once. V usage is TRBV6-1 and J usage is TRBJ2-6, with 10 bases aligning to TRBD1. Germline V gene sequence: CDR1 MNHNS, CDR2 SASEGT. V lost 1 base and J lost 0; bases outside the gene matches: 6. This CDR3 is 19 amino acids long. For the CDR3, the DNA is TGTGCCAGCAGTGAAGGGTATTGGGACAGGGGCTCTGGGGCCAACGTCCTGACTTTC. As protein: CASSEGYWDRGSGANVLTF.

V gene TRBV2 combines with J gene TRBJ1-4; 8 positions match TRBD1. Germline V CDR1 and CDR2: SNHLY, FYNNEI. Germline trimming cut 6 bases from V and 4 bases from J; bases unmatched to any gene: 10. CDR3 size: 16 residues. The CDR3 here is CASSQDRVALNEKLFF. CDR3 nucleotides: TGTGCCAGCAGCCAGGACAGGGTCGCCCTTAATGAAAAACTGTTTTTT.

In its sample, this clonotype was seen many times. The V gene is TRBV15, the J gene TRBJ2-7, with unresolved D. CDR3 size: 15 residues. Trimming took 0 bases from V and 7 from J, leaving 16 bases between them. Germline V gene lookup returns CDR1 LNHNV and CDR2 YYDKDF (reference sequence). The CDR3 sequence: CATSRDRGVSGEQYF. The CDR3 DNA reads TGTGCCACCAGCAGAGATCGTGGGGTGTCTGGTGAGCAGTACTTC.

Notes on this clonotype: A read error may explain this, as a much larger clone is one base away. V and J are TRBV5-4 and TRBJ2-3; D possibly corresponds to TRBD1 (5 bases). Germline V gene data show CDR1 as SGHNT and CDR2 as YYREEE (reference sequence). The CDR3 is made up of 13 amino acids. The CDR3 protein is CASSLIGTGTQYF. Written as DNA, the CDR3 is TGTGCCAGCAGCTTGATCGGCACAGGTACGCAGTATTTT. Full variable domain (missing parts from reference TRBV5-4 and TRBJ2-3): ETGVTQSPTHLIKTRGQQVTLRCSSQSGHNTVSWYQQALGQGPQFIFQYYREEENGRGNFPPRFSGLQFPNYSSELNVNALELDDSALYLCASSLIGTGTQYFGPGTRLTVL.

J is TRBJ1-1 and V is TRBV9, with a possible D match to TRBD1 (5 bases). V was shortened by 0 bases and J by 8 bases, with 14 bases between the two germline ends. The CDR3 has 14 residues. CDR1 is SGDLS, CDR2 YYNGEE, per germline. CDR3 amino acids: CASSVEWRGTEAFF. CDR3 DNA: TGTGCCAGCAGCGTAGAATGGCGGGGGACGGAAGCTTTCTTT.

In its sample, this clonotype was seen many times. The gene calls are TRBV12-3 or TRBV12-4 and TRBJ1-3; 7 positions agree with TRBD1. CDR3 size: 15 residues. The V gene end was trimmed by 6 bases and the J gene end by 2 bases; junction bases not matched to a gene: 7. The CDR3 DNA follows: TGTGCCAGCAGACCAACAGGGGTCCCTGGAAACACCATATATTTT. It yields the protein CASRPTGVPGNTIYF.

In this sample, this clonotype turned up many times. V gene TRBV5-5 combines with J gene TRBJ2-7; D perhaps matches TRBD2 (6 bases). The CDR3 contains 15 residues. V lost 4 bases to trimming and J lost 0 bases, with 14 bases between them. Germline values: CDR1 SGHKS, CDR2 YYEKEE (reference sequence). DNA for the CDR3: TGTGCCAGCAGCCCTCCGGACTACTACTCCTACGAGCAGTACTTC. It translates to CASSPPDYYSYEQYF. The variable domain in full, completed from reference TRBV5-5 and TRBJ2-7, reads DAGVTQSPTHLIKTRGQQVTLRCSPISGHKSVSWYQQVLGQGPQFIFQYYEKEERGRGNFPDRFSARQFPNYSSELNVNALLLGDSALYLCASSPPDYYSYEQYFGPGTRLTVT.

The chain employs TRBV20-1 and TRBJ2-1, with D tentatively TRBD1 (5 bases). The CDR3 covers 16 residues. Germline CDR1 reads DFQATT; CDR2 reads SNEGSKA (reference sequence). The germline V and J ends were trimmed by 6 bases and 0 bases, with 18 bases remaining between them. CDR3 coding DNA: TGCAGTGCCAGCAGAGCGACAGAGAGCTCCTACAATGAGCAGTTCTTC. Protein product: CSASRATESSYNEQFF.

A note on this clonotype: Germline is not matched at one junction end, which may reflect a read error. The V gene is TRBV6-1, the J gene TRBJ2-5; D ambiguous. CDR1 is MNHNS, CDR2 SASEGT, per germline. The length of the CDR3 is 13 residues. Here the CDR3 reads CASGEWAVETQYF. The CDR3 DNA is TGTGCCAGCGGTGAATGGGCAGTGGAGACCCAGTACTTC.

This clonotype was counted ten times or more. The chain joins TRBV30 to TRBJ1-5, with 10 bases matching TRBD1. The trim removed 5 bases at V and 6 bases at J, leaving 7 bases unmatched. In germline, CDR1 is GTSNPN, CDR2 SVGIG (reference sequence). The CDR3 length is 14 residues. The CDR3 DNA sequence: TGTGCCTGGGGGGGGGACAGGGGCTCTCAGCCCCAGCATTTT. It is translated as CAWGGDRGSQPQHF.